These T cell receptor beta chains were read from a single sample in a study of blood T cells in healthy people across ages. TCRdb itself ran the 5' RACE reads through MiXCR, one entry per CDR3 protein. Of hundreds of thousands of distinct CDR3 sequences listed, approximately 67% are singletons. The sample was blood. The receptors originated from a man aged 30 to 39 in good health. Each CDR3 is given with its conserved first and last residue. A D gene is named only where the DNA matches it firmly. Clone size is not always given. Where it is, it says once, few, many or a class for expanded clones.

J gene,CDR3 length,V gene,D gene,clone size,CDR3 protein,CDR3 DNA
TRBJ2-5,14,TRBV12-3/TRBV12-4,TRBD1,NA,CASTDPGQGKTQYF,TGTGCCAGCACCGATCCAGGACAGGGCAAGACCCAGTACTTC
TRBJ2-5,15,TRBV20-1,NA,NA,CSAGDRKGVLYERYF,TGCAGTGCTGGAGATCGAAAAGGCGTTCTTTACGAGCGGTACTTC
TRBJ2-3,16,TRBV9,NA,NA,CASSAEQGRGTDTQYF,TGTGCCAGCAGCGCAGAACAGGGACGTGGCACAGATACGCAGTATTTT
TRBJ2-1,15,TRBV15,NA,NA,CATSRAGLSYNEQFF,TGTGCCACCAGCAGAGCCGGGCTCTCCTACAATGAGCAGTTCTTC
TRBJ2-6,16,TRBV28,NA,few,CASNSPGHSGANVLTF,TGTGCCAGCAACTCGCCAGGACACTCTGGGGCCAACGTCCTGACTTTC
TRBJ1-2,14,TRBV25-1,TRBD1,many,CASSEKRQGHGYTF,TGTGCCAGCAGTGAAAAAAGACAGGGCCATGGCTACACCTTC
TRBJ2-7,14,TRBV7-2,TRBD1,NA,CASSQMTGGGEQYF,TGTGCCAGCAGCCAGATGACAGGGGGCGGCGAGCAGTACTTC
TRBJ1-4,15,TRBV4-1,NA,NA,CASSQVQATNEKLFF,TGCGCCAGCAGCCAAGTACAGGCAACTAATGAAAAACTGTTTTTT
TRBJ1-5,14,TRBV27,NA,NA,CASSRYGVGQPQHF,TGTGCCAGCAGTCGGTACGGGGTTGGACAGCCCCAGCATTTT
TRBJ2-7,16,TRBV12-3/TRBV12-4,TRBD1,NA,CASSLRTGESSYEQYF,TGTGCCAGCAGCCTTAGGACAGGGGAGAGCTCCTACGAGCAGTACTTC
TRBJ2-1,18,TRBV18,TRBD2,NA,CASSPYRSGGALRVEQFF,TGTGCCAGCTCACCATACCGCAGCGGGGGGGCGCTGAGGGTTGAGCAGTTCTTC
TRBJ2-1,20,TRBV9,TRBD2,NA,CASSLSSTSGGSRFDNEQFF,TGTGCCAGCAGCCTCAGTAGTACTAGCGGGGGGTCCCGGTTCGACAATGAGCAGTTCTTC
TRBJ1-2,15,TRBV7-2,NA,once,CASSPRDSVNYGYTF,TGTGCCAGCAGCCCGCGGGACTCCGTGAACTATGGCTACACCTTC
TRBJ2-6,16,TRBV7-8,NA,NA,CASSLLGFLGANVLTF,TGTGCCAGCAGCTTATTGGGGTTCCTTGGGGCCAACGTCCTGACTTTC
TRBJ1-5,15,TRBV6-2/TRBV6-3,NA,once,CASGGVAGLNQPQHF,TGTGCCAGCGGGGGCGTAGCAGGCCTTAATCAGCCCCAGCATTTT
TRBJ1-6,15,TRBV7-2,NA,few,CASSFTATYNSPLHF,TGTGCCAGCAGCTTTACAGCGACCTATAATTCACCCCTCCACTTT
TRBJ1-6,16,TRBV20-1,NA,NA,CSARVPGRGGNSPLHF,TGCAGTGCTAGAGTACCCGGGAGGGGAGGTAATTCACCCCTCCACTTT
TRBJ2-6,16,TRBV5-1,TRBD1,NA,CASSKTGGRGVNVLTF,TGCGCCAGCAGCAAGACAGGGGGCCGTGGGGTCAACGTCCTGACTTTC
TRBJ2-7,15,TRBV7-9,NA,NA,CASSSQDGGSYEQYF,TGTGCCAGCAGTTCACAAGACGGGGGCTCCTACGAGCAGTACTTC
TRBJ1-5,15,TRBV7-2,NA,NA,CASTLDARGNQPQHF,TGTGCCAGCACCCTGGACGCAAGAGGCAATCAGCCCCAGCATTTT
TRBJ2-1,16,TRBV10-3,NA,NA,CAISPGTRDKDNEQFF,TGTGCCATCAGCCCGGGGACCCGGGACAAGGACAATGAGCAGTTCTTC
TRBJ2-7,12,TRBV6-5,NA,NA,CANPPIPYEQYF,TGTGCCAACCCCCCGATCCCCTACGAGCAGTACTTC
TRBJ2-7,15,TRBV6-5,NA,NA,CASSYHVTPSYEQYF,TGTGCCAGCAGTTACCATGTGACCCCGTCCTACGAGCAGTACTTC
TRBJ2-3,15,TRBV10-3,NA,NA,CAISDRGGEIDTQYF,TGTGCCATCAGTGACAGGGGAGGAGAAATAGATACGCAGTATTTT
TRBJ2-6,18,TRBV12-3/TRBV12-4,TRBD1,NA,CASLPKDRALSGANVLTF,TGTGCCAGTTTACCTAAGGACAGGGCCTTATCTGGGGCCAACGTCCTGACTTTC
TRBJ2-1,16,TRBV14,TRBD1,few,CASSQFRDRGRNEQFF,TGTGCCAGCAGCCAATTCCGGGACAGGGGACGCAATGAGCAGTTCTTC
TRBJ2-7,12,TRBV3-1,NA,few,CASSLYLSEQYF,TGTGCCAGCAGCCTGTATCTAAGCGAGCAGTACTTC
TRBJ1-2,15,TRBV4-3,NA,NA,CASSQVSSGSLGYTF,TGCGCCAGCAGCCAAGTGAGCAGTGGATCTTTAGGCTACACCTTC